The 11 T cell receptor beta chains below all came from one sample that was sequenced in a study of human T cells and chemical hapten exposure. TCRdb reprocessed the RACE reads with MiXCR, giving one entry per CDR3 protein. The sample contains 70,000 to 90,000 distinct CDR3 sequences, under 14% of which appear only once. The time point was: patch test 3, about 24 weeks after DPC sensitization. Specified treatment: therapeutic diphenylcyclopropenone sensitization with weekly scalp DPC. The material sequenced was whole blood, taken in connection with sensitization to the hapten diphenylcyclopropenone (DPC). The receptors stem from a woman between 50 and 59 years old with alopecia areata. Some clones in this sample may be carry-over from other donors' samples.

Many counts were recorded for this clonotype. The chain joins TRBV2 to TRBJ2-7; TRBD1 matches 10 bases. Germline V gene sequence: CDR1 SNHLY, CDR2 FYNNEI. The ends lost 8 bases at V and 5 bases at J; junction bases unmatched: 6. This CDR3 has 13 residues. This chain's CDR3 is CASARTGGDEQYF. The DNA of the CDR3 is TGTGCCAGCGCTCGGACAGGGGGTGACGAGCAGTACTTC.

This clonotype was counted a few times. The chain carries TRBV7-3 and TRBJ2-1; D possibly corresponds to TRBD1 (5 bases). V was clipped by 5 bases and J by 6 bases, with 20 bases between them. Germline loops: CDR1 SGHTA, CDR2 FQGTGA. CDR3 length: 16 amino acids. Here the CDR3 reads CASSPGHITIFNEQFF. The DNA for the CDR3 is TGTGCCAGCAGCCCCGGACATATAACAATATTCAATGAGCAGTTCTTC.

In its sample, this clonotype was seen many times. CDR3 protein: CASSQLSQEQETQYF. CDR3 bases: TGTGCCAGCAGCCAACTTTCCCAGGAGCAAGAGACCCAGTACTTC. The V and J genes are TRBV4-2 and TRBJ2-5; D gene unclear. The CDR3 totals 15 residues. Trimming pared 2 bases from V and 2 bases from J, leaving 12 bases between. Germline V gene data show CDR1 as LGHNA and CDR2 as YNFKEQ.

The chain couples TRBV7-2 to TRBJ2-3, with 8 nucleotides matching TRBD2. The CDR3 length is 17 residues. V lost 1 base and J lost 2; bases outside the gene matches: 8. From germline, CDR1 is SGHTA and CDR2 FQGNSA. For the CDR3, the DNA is TGTGCCAGCAGCTTAGTGGGGTCGGGAGGGCTCACAGATACGCAGTATTTT. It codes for CASSLVGSGGLTDTQYF.

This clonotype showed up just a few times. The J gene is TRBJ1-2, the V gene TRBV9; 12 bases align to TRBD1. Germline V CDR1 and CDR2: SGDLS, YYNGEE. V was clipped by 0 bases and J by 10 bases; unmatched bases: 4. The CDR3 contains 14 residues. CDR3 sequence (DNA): TGTGCCAGCAGCGTAGATGGGACAGGGGGCGACTACACCTTC. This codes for CASSVDGTGGDYTF.

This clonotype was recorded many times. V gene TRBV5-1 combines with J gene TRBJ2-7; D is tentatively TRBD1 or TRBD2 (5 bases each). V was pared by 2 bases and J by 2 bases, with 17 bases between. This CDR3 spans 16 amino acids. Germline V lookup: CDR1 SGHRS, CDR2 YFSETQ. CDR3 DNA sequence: TGCGCCAGCAGCTTTGACGCCGGGACCATTACCTACGAGCAGTACTTC. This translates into CASSFDAGTITYEQYF.

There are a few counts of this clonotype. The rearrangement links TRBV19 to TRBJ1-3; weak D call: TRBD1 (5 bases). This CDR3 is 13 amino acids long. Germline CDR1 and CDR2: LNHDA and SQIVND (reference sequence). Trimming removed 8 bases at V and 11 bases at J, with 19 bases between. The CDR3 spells CASAEEAPGPIYF. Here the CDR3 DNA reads TGTGCCAGTGCCGAGGAGGCCCCAGGGCCCATATATTTT.

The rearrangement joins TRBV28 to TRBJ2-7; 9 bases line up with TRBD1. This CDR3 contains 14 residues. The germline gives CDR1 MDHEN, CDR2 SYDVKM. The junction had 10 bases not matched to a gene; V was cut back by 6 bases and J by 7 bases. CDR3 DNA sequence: TGTGCCAGCAGAGGACAGGGGATTTTGGGGGAGCAGTACTTC. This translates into CASRGQGILGEQYF.

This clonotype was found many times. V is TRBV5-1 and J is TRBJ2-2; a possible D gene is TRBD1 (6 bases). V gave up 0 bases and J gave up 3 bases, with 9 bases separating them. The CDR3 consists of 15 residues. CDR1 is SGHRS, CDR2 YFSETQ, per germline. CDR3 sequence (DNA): TGCGCCAGCAGCTTGGGACAGGCGGACACCGGGGAGCTGTTTTTT. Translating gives CASSLGQADTGELFF.

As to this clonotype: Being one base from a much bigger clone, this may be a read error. The CDR3 bases are TGTGCCAGCGCTGAGCATGGGGGGGAAAAACTGTTTTTT. Amino acid sequence: CASAEHGGEKLFF. The chain uses TRBV12-3 or TRBV12-4 and TRBJ1-4; D possibly corresponds to TRBD1 (5 bases). V was pared by 8 bases and J by 8 bases, with 15 bases between. The CDR3 contains 13 residues.

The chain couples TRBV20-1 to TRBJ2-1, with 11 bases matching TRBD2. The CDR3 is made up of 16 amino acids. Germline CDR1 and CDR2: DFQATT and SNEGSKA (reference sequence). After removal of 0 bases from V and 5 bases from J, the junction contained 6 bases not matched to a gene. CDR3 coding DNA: TGCAGTGCTAGAGATTTATTACTAGCGGGAGACAATGAGCAGTTCTTC. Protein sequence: CSARDLLLAGDNEQFF.